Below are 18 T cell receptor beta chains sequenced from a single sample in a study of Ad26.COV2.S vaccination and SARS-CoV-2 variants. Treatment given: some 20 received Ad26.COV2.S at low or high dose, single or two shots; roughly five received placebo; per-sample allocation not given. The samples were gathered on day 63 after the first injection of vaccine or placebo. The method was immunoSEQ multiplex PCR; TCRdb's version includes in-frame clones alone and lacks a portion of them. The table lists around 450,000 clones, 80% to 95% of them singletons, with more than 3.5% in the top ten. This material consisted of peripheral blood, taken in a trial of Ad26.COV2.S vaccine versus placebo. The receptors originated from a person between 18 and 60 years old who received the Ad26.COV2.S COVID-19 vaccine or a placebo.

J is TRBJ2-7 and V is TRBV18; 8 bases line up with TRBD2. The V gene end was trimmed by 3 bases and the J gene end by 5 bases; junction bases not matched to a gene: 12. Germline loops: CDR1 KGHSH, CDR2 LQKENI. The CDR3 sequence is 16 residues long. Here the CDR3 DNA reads TGTGCCAGCTCACCGATCTCCGGGACTAGGAGCAACGAGCAGTACTTC. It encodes CASSPISGTRSNEQYF.

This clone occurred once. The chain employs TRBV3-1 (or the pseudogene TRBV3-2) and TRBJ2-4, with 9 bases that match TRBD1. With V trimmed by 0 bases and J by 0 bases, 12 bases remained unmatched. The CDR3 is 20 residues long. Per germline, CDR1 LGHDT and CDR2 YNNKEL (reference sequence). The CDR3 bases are TGTGCCAGCAGCCAAGATCCGACAGGGGGTTCCTTGCTAGCCAAAAACATTCAGTACTTC. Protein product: CASSQDPTGGSLLAKNIQYF.

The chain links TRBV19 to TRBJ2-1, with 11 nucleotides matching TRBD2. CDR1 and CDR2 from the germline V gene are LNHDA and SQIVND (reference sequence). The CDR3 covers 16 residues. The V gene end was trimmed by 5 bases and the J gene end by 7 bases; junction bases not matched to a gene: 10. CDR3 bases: TGTGCCAGTAGTCCTCGGACTAGCGGGTGGCGGAATGAGCAGTTCTTC. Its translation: CASSPRTSGWRNEQFF.

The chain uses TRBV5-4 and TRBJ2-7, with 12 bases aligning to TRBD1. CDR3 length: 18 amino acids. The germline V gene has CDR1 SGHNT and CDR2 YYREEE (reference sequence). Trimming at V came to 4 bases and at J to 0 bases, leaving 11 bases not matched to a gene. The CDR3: CASSRGTGGFLGSYEQYF. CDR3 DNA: TGTGCCAGCAGCAGAGGGACAGGGGGCTTCTTGGGCTCCTACGAGCAGTACTTC. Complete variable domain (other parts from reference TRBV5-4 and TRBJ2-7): ETGVTQSPTHLIKTRGQQVTLRCSSQSGHNTVSWYQQALGQGPQFIFQYYREEENGRGNFPPRFSGLQFPNYSSELNVNALELDDSALYLCASSRGTGGFLGSYEQYFGPGTRLTVT.

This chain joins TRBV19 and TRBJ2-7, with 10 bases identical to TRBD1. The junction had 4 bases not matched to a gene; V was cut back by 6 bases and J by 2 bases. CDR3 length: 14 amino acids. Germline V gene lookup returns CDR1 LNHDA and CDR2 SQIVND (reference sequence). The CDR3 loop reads CASSTGTGAYEQYF. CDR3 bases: TGTGCCAGTAGCACCGGGACAGGGGCCTACGAGCAGTACTTC.

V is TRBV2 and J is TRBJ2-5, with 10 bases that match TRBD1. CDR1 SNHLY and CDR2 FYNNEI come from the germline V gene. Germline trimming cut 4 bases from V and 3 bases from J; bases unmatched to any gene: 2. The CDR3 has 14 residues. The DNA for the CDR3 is TGTGCCAGCAGTGTCGGGACAGGGGAAGAGACCCAGTACTTC. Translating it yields CASSVGTGEETQYF.

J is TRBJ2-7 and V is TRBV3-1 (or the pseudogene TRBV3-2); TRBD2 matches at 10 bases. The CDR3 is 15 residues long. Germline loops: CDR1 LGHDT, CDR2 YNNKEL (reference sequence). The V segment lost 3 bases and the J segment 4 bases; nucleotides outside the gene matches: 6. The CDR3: CASSHRTSGRYEQYF. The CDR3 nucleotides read TGTGCCAGCAGCCACCGGACTAGCGGTAGGTACGAGCAGTACTTC.

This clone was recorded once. CDR3 in DNA: TGTGCCAGCTCAACGGGGCGGGGCCGAGTACCGTTCTTC. Amino acids: CASSTGRGRVPFF. V is TRBV18 and J is TRBJ2-1, with D possibly matching TRBD2 (6 bases). Germline CDR1 and CDR2: KGHSH and LQKENI. V lost 5 bases, J lost 15 bases, and 20 bases lay in between. There are 13 residues in the CDR3.

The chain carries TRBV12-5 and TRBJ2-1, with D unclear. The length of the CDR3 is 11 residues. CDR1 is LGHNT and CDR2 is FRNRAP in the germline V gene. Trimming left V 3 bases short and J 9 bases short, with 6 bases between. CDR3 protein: CASGFGREQFF. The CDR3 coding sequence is TGTGCTAGTGGTTTTGGGCGTGAGCAGTTCTTC. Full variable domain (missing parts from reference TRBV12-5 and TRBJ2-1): DARVTQTPRHKVTEMGQEVTMRCQPILGHNTVFWYRQTMMQGLELLAYFRNRAPLDDSGMPKDRFSAEMPDATLATLKIQPSEPRDSAVYFCASGFGREQFFGPGTRLTVL.

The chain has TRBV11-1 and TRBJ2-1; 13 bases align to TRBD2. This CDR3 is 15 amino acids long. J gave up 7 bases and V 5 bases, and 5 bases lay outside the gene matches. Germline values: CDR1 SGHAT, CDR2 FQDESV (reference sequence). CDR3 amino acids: CASSPGLAGANEQFF. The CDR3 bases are TGTGCCAGCAGCCCCGGACTAGCGGGAGCTAATGAGCAGTTCTTC.

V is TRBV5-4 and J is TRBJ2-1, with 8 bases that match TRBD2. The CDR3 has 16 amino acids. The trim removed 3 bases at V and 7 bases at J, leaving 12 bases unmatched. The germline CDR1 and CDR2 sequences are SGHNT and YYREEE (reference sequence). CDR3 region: CASSSGSSGSKNEQFF. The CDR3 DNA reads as TGTGCCAGCAGCTCGGGAAGCAGCGGGAGCAAGAATGAGCAGTTCTTC.

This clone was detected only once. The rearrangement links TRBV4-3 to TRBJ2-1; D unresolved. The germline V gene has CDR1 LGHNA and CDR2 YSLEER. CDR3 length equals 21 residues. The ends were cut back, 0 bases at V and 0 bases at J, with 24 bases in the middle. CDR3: CASSQDVASATGQSSYNEQFF. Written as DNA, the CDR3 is TGCGCCAGCAGCCAAGATGTTGCTTCGGCGACGGGTCAAAGCTCCTACAATGAGCAGTTCTTC.

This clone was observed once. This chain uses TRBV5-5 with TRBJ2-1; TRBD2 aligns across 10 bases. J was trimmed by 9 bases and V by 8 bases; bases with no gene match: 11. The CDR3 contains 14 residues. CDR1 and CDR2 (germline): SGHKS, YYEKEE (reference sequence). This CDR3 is CASTLAGEVSEQFF. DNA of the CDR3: TGTGCCAGTACTCTAGCGGGAGAAGTGAGTGAGCAGTTCTTC.

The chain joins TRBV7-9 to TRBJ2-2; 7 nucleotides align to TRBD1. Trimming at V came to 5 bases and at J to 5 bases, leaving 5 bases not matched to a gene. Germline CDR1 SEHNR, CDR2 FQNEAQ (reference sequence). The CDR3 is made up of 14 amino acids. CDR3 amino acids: CASSVQGTTGELFF. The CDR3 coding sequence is TGTGCCAGCAGCGTACAGGGGACGACCGGGGAGCTGTTTTTT.

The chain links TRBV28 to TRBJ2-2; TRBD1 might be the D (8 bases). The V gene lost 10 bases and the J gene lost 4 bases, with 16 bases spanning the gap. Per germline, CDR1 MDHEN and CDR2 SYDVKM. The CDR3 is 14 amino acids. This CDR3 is CATKQGGVTGELFF. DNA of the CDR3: TGTGCCACCAAACAGGGGGGGGTCACCGGGGAGCTGTTTTTT.

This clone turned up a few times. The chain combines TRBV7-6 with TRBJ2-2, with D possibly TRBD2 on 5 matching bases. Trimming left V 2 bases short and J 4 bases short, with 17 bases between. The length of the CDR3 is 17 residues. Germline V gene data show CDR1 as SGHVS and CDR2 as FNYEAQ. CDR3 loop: CASSLMPPSRSTGELFF. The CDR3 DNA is TGTGCCAGCAGCTTAATGCCTCCTAGCCGCAGCACCGGGGAGCTGTTTTTT.

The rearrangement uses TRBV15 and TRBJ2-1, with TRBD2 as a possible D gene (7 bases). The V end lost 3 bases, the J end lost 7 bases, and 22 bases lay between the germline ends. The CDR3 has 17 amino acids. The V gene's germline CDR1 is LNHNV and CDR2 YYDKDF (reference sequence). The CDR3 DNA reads TGTGCCACCAGCAGCACACCGAGGGGGTCCGGGAGGAATGAGCAGTTCTTC. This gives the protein CATSSTPRGSGRNEQFF. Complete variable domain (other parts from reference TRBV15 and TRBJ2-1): DAMVIQNPRYQVTQFGKPVTLSCSQTLNHNVMYWYQQKSSQAPKLLFHYYDKDFNNEADTPDNFQSRRPNTSFCFLDIRSPGLGDTAMYLCATSSTPRGSGRNEQFFGPGTRLTVL.

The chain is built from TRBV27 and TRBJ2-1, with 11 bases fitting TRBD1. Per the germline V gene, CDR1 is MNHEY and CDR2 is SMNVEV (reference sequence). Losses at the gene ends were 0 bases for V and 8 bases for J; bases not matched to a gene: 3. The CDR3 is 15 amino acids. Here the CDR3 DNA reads TGTGCCAGCAGTTTATCGGGACAGGGGGGTGATGAGCAGTTCTTC. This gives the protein CASSLSGQGGDEQFF.